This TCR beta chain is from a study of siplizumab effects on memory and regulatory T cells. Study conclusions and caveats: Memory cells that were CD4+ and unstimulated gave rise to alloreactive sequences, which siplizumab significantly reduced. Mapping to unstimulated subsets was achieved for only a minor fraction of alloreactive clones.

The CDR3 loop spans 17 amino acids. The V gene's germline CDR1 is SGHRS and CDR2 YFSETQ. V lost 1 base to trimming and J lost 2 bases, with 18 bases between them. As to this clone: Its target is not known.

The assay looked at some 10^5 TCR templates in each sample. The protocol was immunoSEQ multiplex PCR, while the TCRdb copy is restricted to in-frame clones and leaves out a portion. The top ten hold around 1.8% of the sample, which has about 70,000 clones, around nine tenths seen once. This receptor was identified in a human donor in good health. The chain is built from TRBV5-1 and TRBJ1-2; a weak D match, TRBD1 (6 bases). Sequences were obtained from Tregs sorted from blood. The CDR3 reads CASSLLRSSGANYGYTF. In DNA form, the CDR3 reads TGCGCCAGCAGCTTGCTCCGAAGTTCGGGGGCCAACTATGGCTACACCTTC.